The clone carrying this T cell receptor (beta chain) was detected a few times. Its antigen is unknown. The sample comes from a study of PD-L1 blockade in urothelial cancer. Looked up from germline, CDR1 is SGHRS and CDR2 is YFSETQ. CDR3 length: 14 amino acids. The J segment lost 7 bases and the V segment lost 0 bases, leaving 4 bases of the junction unmatched. Time point indicated: peripheral blood 6 weeks after treatment start. The protocol was immunoSEQ multiplex PCR, while the TCRdb copy is restricted to in-frame clones and leaves out a portion. The repertoire consists of 100,000 to 150,000 clones, with 86% occurring once and the leading ten covering 2.4%. General study results and limits: The study found that durable-benefit patients expanded tumor-associated blood clones more at 3 weeks.

The clonotype originates from a man in his forties or fifties with urothelial cancer. Source: PBMCs, taken around atezolizumab (anti-PD-L1) treatment. The rearrangement joins TRBV5-1 to TRBJ1-2; 9 positions match TRBD1. The CDR3, as DNA: TGCGCCAGCAGCTTGGGGGACAGGGCTGGTGGCTACACCTTC. Translation gives CASSLGDRAGGYTF. Full variable domain (missing parts from reference TRBV5-1 and TRBJ1-2): KAGVTQTPRYLIKTRGQQVTLSCSPISGHRSVSWYQQTPGQGLQFLFEYFSETQRNKGNFPGRFSGRQFSNSRSEMNVSTLELGDSALYLCASSLGDRAGGYTFGSGTRLTVV.